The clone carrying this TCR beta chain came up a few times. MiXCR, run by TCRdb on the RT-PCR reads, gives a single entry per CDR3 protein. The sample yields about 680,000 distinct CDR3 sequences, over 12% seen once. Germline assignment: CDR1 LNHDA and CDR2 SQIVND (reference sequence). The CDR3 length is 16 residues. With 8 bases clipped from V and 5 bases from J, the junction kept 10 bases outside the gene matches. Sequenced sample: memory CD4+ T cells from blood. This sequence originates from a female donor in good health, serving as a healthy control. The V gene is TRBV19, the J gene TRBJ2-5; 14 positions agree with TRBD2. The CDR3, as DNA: TGTGCCAGTGCCGGACTAGCGGGAGGTTGGTCGGAGACCCAGTACTTC. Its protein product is CASAGLAGGWSETQYF.